This T cell receptor (beta chain) was identified during a study of naive and memory T cell subsets. Both TRBC1 and TRBC2 were covered by a beta constant-region primer of two equimolar oligonucleotides. A 12-nucleotide UMI and the SP2 primer were added to the cDNA 3' end by oligonucleotide ligation. Four rounds of PCR amplified the ligated cDNA using nested alpha and beta constant-region primers plus SP2. TCRdb called the UMI-ligation and nested PCR reads again in MiXCR, with one record for every CDR3 protein. This sample has some 87,000 distinct CDR3 sequences; roughly 7% occur once, and the top ten carry 1.6%. This clonotype appeared many times. Germline CDR1 is ENHRY and CDR2 is SYGVKD. V was clipped by 2 bases and J by 7 bases, with 8 bases between them. CDR3 length equals 12 residues. CD4+ T cell IFNgamma after overnight CMV lysate exposure gave donor CMV status. CD4 T cells were positively selected, then CD8 T cells from the CD4-negative fraction.

This TCR derives from a human donor in good health. V is TRBV10-3 and J is TRBJ1-2; D call uncertain. Sequenced material: central memory CD4+ T cells from blood. Here the CDR3 reads CAISEINGGYTF. DNA of the CDR3: TGTGCCATCAGTGAGATTAACGGTGGCTACACCTTC.